Listed below are T cell receptor beta chains from one sample, sequenced in a study of shared clonotypes between healthy human individuals. TCRdb's table, derived via immunoSEQ multiplex PCR, lists solely in-frame clones and lacks some. The sample contains a few million clones, around nine tenths of which appear only once. The sample taken for sequencing was naive CD4+ T cells sorted from blood. The receptor source for this set is a man between 18 and 35 years old in good health. CDR3s leave out the opening cysteine and the closing phenylalanine or tryptophan. Fields, in order: J gene, V gene, CDR3 protein.

J: TRBJ1-2
V: TRBV10-2
CDR3: ASSESTGHGYT

J: TRBJ2-3
V: TRBV5-1
CDR3: ASSLGQASGRGTQY

J: TRBJ1-6
V: TRBV5-4
CDR3: ASSKGQFNSPLH

J: TRBJ2-7
V: TRBV28
CDR3: ASSLQGGYYEQY

J: TRBJ1-1
V: TRBV4-2
CDR3: ASSQAIFGQGTEAF

J: TRBJ2-7
V: TRBV6-5
CDR3: ASSYRGPSYEQY

J: TRBJ1-3
V: TRBV19
CDR3: ASRPPGGQNTIY

J: TRBJ2-1
V: TRBV10-3
CDR3: AISGQGIEQF

J: TRBJ1-2
V: TRBV6-6
CDR3: ASSKQTGNGYT

J: TRBJ2-5
V: TRBV5-1
CDR3: ASSSLGQQETQY

J: TRBJ1-1
V: TRBV6-6
CDR3: ASSPGGRGANTEAF

J: TRBJ2-5
V: TRBV25-1
CDR3: ASSERGAQETQY

J: TRBJ2-2
V: TRBV7-3
CDR3: ASSPTTSDRRRGGELF

J: TRBJ2-2
V: TRBV7-3
CDR3: ASSLLGRGNTGELF

J: TRBJ1-2
V: TRBV7-9
CDR3: ASSLGGPRDGYT

J: TRBJ1-2
V: TRBV6-5
CDR3: ASSYGQGVPGYT

J: TRBJ2-7
V: TRBV5-5
CDR3: ASRLGPGGSYEQY

J: TRBJ2-7
V: TRBV7-9
CDR3: ASSPTTSRLDEQY

J: TRBJ2-3
V: TRBV7-2
CDR3: ASSARTHLFNTQY

J: TRBJ1-1
V: TRBV18
CDR3: ASSTATGFTEAF

J: TRBJ1-2
V: TRBV18
CDR3: ASSPGREDGYT

J: TRBJ2-4
V: TRBV6-6
CDR3: ASSPGQGKNIQY

J: TRBJ1-3
V: TRBV5-1
CDR3: ASSPGTAGNTIY

J: TRBJ2-3
V: TRBV7-2
CDR3: ASRPSSTDTQY

J: TRBJ1-2
V: TRBV2
CDR3: ASREGEGGPNYGYT

J: TRBJ1-4
V: TRBV2
CDR3: ASSEVGGGGEKLF

J: TRBJ2-7
V: TRBV6-1
CDR3: ASSGTGTSSYEQY

J: TRBJ1-6
V: TRBV7-9
CDR3: ASSLGTGLNSPLH

J: TRBJ1-4
V: TRBV4-1
CDR3: ASSRSEHRTGTGANEKLF

J: NA
V: TRBV6-5
CDR3: ASSYSTTYEQY

J: TRBJ2-2
V: TRBV5-1
CDR3: ASSLTSGNLASLTAELF

J: TRBJ2-7
V: TRBV5-6
CDR3: ASIRRGGGYEQY

J: TRBJ2-7
V: TRBV10-1
CDR3: ASSETPGPYEQY

J: TRBJ2-3
V: TRBV25-1
CDR3: ASSDILGGTQY

J: TRBJ2-1
V: TRBV6-5
CDR3: ASNTGNEQF

J: TRBJ2-2
V: TRBV2
CDR3: ASGLLAGGSGELF

J: TRBJ1-1
V: TRBV27
CDR3: ASSRTVNTEAF

J: TRBJ2-3
V: TRBV30
CDR3: AWGAASDTQY

J: TRBJ1-2
V: TRBV27
CDR3: ASSRVGGMGYGYT

J: TRBJ1-2
V: TRBV10-1
CDR3: ASSEVPLYPGHLTYGYT

J: TRBJ2-7
V: TRBV11-3
CDR3: ASSSTGGSYEQY

J: TRBJ2-5
V: TRBV5-1
CDR3: ASSRDGRNFQETQY

J: TRBJ2-5
V: TRBV5-1
CDR3: ASSLEGTPQETQY

J: TRBJ1-1
V: TRBV7-2
CDR3: ASSSGSGNTEAF

J: TRBJ1-2
V: TRBV7-3
CDR3: ASSPAGGYT

J: TRBJ1-1
V: TRBV29-1
CDR3: SVVGRLNTEAF

J: TRBJ1-5
V: TRBV18
CDR3: ASSPSVTQPQH

J: TRBJ1-1
V: TRBV5-1
CDR3: ASSSVANTEAF